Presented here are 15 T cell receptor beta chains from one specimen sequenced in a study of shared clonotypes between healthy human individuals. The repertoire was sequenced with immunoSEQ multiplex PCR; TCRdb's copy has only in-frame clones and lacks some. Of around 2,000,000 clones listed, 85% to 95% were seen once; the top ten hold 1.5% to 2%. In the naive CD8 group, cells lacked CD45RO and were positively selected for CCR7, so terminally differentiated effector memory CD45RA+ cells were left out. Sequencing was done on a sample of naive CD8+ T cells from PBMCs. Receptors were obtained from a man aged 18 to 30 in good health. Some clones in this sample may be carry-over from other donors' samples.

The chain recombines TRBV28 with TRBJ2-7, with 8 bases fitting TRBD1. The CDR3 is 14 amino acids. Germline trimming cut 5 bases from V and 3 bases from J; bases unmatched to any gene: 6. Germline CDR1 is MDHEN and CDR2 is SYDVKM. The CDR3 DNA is TGTGCCAGCAGTCCGACAGGGGAAGTCTACGAGCAGTACTTC. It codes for CASSPTGEVYEQYF.

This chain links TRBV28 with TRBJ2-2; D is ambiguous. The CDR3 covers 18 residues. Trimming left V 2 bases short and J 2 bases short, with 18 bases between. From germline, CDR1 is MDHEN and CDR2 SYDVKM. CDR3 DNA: TGTGCCAGCAGTTTACAAGGTGCCGCCACCCTAAACACCGGGGAGCTGTTTTTT. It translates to CASSLQGAATLNTGELFF.

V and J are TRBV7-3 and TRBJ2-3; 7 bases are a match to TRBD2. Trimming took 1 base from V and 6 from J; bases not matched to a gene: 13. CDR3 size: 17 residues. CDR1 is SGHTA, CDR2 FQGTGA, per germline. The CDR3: CASSLRPSGGLLDTQYF. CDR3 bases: TGTGCCAGCAGCTTAAGGCCTAGCGGAGGTTTATTGGATACGCAGTATTTT.

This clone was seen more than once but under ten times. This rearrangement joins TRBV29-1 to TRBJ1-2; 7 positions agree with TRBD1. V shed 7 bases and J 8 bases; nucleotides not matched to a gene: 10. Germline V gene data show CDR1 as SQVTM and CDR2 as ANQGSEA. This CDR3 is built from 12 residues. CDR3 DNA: TGCAGCGGCACTGACCAGGGGGGAGGCTACACCTTC. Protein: CSGTDQGGGYTF.

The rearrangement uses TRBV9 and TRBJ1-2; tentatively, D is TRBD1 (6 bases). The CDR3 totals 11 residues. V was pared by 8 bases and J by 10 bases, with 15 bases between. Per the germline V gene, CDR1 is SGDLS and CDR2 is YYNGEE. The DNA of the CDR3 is TGTGCCAGTGAGGGGGAAAAGTCCTACACCTTC. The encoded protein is CASEGEKSYTF.

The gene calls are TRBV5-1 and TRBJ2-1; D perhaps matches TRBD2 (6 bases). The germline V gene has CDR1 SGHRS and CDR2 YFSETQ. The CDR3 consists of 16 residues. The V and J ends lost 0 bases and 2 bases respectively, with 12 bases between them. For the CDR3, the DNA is TGCGCCAGCAGCTTGGCCGCCGGGAGTCCCTACAATGAGCAGTTCTTC. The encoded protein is CASSLAAGSPYNEQFF. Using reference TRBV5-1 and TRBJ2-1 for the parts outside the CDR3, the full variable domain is KAGVTQTPRYLIKTRGQQVTLSCSPISGHRSVSWYQQTPGQGLQFLFEYFSETQRNKGNFPGRFSGRQFSNSRSEMNVSTLELGDSALYLCASSLAAGSPYNEQFFGPGTRLTVL.

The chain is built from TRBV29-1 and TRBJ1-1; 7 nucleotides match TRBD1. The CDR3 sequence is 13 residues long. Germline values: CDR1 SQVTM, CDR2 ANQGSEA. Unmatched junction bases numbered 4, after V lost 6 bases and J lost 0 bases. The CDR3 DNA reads TGCAGCGTCTCCGGGACAGTGAACACTGAAGCTTTCTTT. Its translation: CSVSGTVNTEAFF.

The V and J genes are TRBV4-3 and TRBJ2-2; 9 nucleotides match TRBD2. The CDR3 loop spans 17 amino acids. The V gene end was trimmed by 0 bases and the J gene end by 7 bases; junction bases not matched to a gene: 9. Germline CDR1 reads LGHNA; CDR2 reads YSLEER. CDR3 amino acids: CASSQDWTSEVVGELFF. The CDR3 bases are TGCGCCAGCAGCCAAGATTGGACTAGCGAGGTTGTCGGGGAGCTGTTTTTT.

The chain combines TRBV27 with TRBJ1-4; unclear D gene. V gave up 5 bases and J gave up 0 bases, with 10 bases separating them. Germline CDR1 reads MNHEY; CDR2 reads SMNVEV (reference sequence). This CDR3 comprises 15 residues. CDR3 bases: TGTGCCAGCAGTACCTACGGAGCAACTAATGAAAAACTGTTTTTT. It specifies CASSTYGATNEKLFF. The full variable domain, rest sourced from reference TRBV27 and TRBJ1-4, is EAQVTQNPRYLITVTGKKLTVTCSQNMNHEYMSWYRQDPGLGLRQIYYSMNVEVTDKGDVPEGYKVSRKEKRNFPLILESPSPNQTSLYFCASSTYGATNEKLFFGSGTQLSVL.

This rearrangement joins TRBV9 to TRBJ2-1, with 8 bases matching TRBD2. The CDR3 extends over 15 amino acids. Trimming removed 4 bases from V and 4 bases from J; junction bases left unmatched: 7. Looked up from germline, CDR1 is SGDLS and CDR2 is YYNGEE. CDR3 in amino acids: CASSLIAGLYNEQFF. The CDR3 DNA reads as TGTGCCAGCAGCTTAATAGCGGGGTTATACAATGAGCAGTTCTTC.

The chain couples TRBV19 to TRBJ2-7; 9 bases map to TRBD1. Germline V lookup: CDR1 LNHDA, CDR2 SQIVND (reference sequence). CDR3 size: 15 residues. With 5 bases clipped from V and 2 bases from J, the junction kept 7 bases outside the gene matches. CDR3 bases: TGTGCCAGTAGTGATCAGACAGGGGGAACCTACGAGCAGTACTTC. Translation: CASSDQTGGTYEQYF.

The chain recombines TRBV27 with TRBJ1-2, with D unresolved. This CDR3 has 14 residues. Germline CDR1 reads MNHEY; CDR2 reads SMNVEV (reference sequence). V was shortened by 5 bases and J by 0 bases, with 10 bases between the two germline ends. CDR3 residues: CASSPDIANYGYTF. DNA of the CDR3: TGTGCCAGCAGTCCCGACATTGCTAACTATGGCTACACCTTC.

The DNA for the CDR3 is TGTGCCTGGATTGGTGGTACCTACAATGAGCAGTTCTTC. It specifies CAWIGGTYNEQFF. The chain uses TRBV30 and TRBJ2-1; no reliable D call. The length of the CDR3 is 13 residues. The V gene's germline CDR1 is GTSNPN and CDR2 SVGIG (reference sequence). V was pared by 4 bases and J by 2 bases, with 9 bases between.

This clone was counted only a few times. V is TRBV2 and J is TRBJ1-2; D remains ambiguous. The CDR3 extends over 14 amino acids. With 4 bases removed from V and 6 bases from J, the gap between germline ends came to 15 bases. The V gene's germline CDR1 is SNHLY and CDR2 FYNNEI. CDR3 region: CASSARAYGDGYTF. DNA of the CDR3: TGTGCCAGCAGTGCCCGGGCCTATGGCGATGGCTACACCTTC.

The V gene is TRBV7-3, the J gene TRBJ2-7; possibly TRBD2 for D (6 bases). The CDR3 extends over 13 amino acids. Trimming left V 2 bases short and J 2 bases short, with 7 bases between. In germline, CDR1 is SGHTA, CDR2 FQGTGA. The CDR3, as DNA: TGTGCCAGCAGCTTAGCGGGACCCTACGAGCAGTACTTC. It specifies CASSLAGPYEQYF. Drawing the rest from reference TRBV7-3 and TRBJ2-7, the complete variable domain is GAGVSQTPSNKVTEKGKYVELRCDPISGHTALYWYRQSLGQGPEFLIYFQGTGAADDSGLPNDRFFAVRPEGSVSTLKIQRTERGDSAVYLCASSLAGPYEQYFGPGTRLTVT.